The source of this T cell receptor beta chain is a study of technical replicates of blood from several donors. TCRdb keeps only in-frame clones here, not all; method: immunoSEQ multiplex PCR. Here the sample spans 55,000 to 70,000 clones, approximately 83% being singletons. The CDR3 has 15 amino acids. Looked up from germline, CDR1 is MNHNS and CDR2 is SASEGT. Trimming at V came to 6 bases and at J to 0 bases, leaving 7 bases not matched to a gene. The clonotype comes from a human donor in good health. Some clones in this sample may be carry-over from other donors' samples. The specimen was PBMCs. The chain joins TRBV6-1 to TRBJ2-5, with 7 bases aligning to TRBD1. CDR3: CASRRTGENQETQYF. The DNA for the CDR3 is TGTGCCAGCAGGAGGACAGGAGAGAACCAAGAGACCCAGTACTTC.